This TCR beta chain was identified during a study of molecular identifiers for immune sequencing clone quantification. In germline, CDR1 is SEHNR, CDR2 FQNEAQ (reference sequence). The CDR3 is made up of 16 amino acids. Regarding the study as a whole: Among effectors, clones above 20 RNA copies held over 97% of molecules; among naive cells, under 1%.

One entry per CDR3 protein results from TCRdb running MiXCR on the PCR reads. The sample shows about 97,000 distinct CDR3 sequences, about 35% of them seen only once. Worth noting for this clonotype: No antigen is known for it. Given a much more abundant clone one base away, this may be a read error.

The sequencing input was naive CD8+ T cells from blood, with Jurkat cell RNA spiked in. Subset specified: FACS-sorted CD8+CD4-CCR7+CD45RA+ naive T cells. The source is a human donor in good health. Some libraries in this study had Jurkat cell RNA spiked in. V gene TRBV7-9 combines with J gene TRBJ2-2; 7 bases match TRBD1. This CDR3 is CASSFPGTANTGELYF. CDR3 bases: TGTGCCAGCAGCTTCCCCGGGACAGCGAACACCGGGGAGCTGTATTTT. The whole variable domain, remainder taken from reference TRBV7-9 and TRBJ2-2, is DTGVSQNPRHKITKRGQNVTFRCDPISEHNRLYWYRQTLGQGPEFLTYFQNEAQLEKSRLLSDRFSAERPKGSFSTLEIQRTEQGDSAMYLCASSFPGTANTGELYFGEGSRLTVL.